Sequencing of this T cell receptor (beta chain) was carried out in a study of beta chain features in type 1 diabetes. Study-level findings and limits: Whether HLA type affects TCRB rearrangement stayed undetermined in the present work.

TCRB transcripts that were expressed got sequenced, as all of the isolated RNA had been reverse transcribed. Sequencing was performed with immunoSEQ multiplex PCR; in TCRdb, only in-frame clones are kept and a portion is missing. The table has under 450,000 clones, approximately 15% seen once. Trimming removed 3 bases at V and 4 bases at J, with 13 bases between. The CDR3 is 15 amino acids. Per germline, CDR1 SGHTA and CDR2 FQGNSA. As regards this clone: The antigen remains undetermined.

CD4+ cells of the naive, central memory, regulatory and stem cell-like memory types were sorted via CD45RO/CCR7/CD25/CD127/CD95/CD27. Sample: naive CD4+ T cells from blood. The TCR originated in a man aged 25-45 years in good health. The chain recombines TRBV7-2 with TRBJ2-1; D might be TRBD1 or TRBD2, each matching 5 bases. CDR3 in amino acids: CASSLEADTYNEQFF. For the CDR3, the DNA is TGTGCCAGCAGCTTGGAGGCGGACACGTACAATGAGCAGTTCTTC.